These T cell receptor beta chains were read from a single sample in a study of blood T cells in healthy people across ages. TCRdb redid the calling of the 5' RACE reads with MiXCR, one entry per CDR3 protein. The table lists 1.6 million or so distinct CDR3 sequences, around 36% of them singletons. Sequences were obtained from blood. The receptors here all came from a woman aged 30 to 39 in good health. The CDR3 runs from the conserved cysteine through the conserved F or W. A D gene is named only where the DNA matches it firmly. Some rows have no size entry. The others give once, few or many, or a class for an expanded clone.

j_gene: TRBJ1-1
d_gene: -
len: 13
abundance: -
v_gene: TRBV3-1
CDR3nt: TGTGCCAGCAGCCACGGGAAGAGCACTGAAGCTTTCTTT
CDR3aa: CASSHGKSTEAFF

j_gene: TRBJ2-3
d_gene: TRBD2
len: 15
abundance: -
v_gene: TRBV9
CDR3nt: TGTGCCAGCAGCGTCGGGGGGGCCTATGGGGATACGCAGTATTTT
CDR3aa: CASSVGGAYGDTQYF

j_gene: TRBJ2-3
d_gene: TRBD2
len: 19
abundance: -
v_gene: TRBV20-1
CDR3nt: TGCAGTGCTATCGTAGGGGCTGGACGGGGGGTGACCCAAACAGATGCGCAGTATTTT
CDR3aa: CSAIVGAGRGVTQTDAQYF

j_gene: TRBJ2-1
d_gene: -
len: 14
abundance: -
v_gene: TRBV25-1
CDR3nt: TGTGCCAGCTGTGGAGCCCTCGTCCTTAATGAGCAGTTCTTC
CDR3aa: CASCGALVLNEQFF

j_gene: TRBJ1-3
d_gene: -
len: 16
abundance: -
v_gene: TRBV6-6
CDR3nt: TGTGCCAGCAGTTACTCCCGGGCGAACTCTGGAAACACCATATATTTT
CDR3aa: CASSYSRANSGNTIYF

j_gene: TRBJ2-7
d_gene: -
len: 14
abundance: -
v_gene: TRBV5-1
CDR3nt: TGCGCCAGCAGCCCGACTCTAGCAACCCACGAGCAGTACTTC
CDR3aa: CASSPTLATHEQYF

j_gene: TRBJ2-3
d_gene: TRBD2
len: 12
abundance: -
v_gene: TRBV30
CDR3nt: TGTGCCTTGACTAGCGGCACAGATACGCAGTATTTT
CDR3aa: CALTSGTDTQYF

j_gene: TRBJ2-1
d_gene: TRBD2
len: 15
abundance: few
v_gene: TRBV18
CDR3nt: TGTGCCAGCTCATCGTTCTCCGGGACTATTAATGAGCAGTTCTTC
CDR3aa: CASSSFSGTINEQFF

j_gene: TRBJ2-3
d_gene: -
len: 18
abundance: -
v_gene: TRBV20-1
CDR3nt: TGCAGTGCTAAACACGGGACAATCCACCGACTAGCTTCAGATACGCAGTATTTT
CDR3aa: CSAKHGTIHRLASDTQYF

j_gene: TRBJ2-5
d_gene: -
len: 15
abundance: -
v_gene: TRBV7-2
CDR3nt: TGTGCCAGCAGCCGGGGCCGGGGCGGAAAAGAGACCCAGTACTTC
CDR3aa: CASSRGRGGKETQYF

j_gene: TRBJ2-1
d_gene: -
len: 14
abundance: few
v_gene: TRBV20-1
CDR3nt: TGCAGTGCCAGTCTGAGGTCTAGCCCCAATGAGCAGTTCTTC
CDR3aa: CSASLRSSPNEQFF

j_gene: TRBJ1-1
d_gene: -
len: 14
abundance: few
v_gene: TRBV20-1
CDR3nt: TGCAGTGCTAGAGATGCCGTCTACAACACTGAAGCTTTCTTT
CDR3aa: CSARDAVYNTEAFF

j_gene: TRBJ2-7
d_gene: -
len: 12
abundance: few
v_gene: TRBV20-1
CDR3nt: TGCAGTGCTAGAGATGCCGAGGCCGAGCAGTACTTC
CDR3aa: CSARDAEAEQYF

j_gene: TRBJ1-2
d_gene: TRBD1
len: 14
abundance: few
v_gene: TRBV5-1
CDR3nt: TGCGCCAGCAGCTTGACCACGACAGGGACAGGCTACACCTTC
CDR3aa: CASSLTTTGTGYTF

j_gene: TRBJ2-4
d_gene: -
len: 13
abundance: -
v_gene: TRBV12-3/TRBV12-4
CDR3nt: TGTGCCAGCAGCCTAGTTGTCAAAAACATTCAGTACTTC
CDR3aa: CASSLVVKNIQYF

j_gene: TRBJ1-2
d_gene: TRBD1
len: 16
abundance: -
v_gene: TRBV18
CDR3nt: TGTGCCAGCTCACAGTTACAGGGGGCATATGGCTATGGCTACACCTTC
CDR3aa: CASSQLQGAYGYGYTF

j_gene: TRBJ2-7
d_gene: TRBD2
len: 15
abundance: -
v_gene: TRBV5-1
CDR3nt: TGCGCCAGCAGCCTTCGGGACGGGGGGATCTCCGAGCAGTACTTC
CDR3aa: CASSLRDGGISEQYF

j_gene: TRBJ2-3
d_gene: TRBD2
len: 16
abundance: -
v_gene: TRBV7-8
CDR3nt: TGTGCCAGCAGCGGGGTGTGGAGCGGGAGTGGAGATACGCAGTATTTT
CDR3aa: CASSGVWSGSGDTQYF

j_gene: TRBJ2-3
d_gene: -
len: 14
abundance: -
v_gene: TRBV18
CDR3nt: TGTGCCAGCTCGCCAAAAGACCGGGGGGATACGCAGTATTTT
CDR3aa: CASSPKDRGDTQYF

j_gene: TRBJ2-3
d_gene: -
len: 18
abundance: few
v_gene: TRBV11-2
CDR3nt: TGTGCCAGCAGCTTTTATCCCCCGGTCGTAGCCCACACAGATACGCAGTATTTT
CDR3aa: CASSFYPPVVAHTDTQYF